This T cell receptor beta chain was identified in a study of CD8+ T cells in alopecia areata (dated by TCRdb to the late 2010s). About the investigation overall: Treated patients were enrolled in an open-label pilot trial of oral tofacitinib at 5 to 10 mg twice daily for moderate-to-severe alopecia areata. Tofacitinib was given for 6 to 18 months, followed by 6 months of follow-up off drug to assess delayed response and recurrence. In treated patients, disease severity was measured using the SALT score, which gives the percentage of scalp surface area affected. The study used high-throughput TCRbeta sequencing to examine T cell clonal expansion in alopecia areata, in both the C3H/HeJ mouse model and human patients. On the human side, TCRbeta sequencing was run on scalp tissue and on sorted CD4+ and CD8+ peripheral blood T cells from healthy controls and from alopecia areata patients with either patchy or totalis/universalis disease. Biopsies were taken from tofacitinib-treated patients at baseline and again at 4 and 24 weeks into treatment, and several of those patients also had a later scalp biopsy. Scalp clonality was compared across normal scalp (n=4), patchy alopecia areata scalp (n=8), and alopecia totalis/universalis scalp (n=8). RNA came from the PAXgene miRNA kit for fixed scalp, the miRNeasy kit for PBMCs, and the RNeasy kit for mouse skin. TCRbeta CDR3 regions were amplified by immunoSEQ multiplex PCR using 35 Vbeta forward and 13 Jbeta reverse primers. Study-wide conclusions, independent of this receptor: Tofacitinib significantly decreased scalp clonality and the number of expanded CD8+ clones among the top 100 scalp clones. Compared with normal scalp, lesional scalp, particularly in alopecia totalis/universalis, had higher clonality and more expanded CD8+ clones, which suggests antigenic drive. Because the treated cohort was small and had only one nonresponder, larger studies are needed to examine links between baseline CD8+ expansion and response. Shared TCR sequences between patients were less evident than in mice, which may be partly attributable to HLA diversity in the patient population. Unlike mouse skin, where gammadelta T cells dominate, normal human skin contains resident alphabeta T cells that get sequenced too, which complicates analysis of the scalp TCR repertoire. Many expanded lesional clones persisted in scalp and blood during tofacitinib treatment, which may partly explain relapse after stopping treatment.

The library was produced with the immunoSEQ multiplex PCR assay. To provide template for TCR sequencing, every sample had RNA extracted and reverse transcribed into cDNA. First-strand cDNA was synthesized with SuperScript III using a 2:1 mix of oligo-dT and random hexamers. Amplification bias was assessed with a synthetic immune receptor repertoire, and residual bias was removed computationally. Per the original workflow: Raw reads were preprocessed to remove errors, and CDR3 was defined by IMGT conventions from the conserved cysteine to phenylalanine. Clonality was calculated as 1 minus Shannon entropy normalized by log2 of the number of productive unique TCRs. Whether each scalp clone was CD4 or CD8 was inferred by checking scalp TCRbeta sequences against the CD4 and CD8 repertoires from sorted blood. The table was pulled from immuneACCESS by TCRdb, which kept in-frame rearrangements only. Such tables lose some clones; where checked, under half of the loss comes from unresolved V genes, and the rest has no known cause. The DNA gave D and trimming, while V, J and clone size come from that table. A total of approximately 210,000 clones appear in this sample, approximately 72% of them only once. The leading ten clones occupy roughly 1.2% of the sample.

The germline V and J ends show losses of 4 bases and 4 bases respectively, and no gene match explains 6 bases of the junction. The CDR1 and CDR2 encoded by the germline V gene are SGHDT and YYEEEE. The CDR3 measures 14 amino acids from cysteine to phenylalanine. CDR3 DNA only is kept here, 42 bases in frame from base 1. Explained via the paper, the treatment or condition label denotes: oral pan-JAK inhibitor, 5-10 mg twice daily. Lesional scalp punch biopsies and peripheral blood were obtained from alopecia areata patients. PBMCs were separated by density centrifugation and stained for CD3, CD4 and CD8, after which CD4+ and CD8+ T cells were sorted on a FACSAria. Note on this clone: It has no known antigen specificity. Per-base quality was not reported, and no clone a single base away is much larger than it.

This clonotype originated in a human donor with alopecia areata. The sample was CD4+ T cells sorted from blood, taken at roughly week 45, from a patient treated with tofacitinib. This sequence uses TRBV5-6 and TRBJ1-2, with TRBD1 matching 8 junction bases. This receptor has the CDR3 CASSVQGARYGYTF. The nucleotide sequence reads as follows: TGTGCCAGCAGCGTCCAGGGGGCCCGCTATGGCTACACCTTC.